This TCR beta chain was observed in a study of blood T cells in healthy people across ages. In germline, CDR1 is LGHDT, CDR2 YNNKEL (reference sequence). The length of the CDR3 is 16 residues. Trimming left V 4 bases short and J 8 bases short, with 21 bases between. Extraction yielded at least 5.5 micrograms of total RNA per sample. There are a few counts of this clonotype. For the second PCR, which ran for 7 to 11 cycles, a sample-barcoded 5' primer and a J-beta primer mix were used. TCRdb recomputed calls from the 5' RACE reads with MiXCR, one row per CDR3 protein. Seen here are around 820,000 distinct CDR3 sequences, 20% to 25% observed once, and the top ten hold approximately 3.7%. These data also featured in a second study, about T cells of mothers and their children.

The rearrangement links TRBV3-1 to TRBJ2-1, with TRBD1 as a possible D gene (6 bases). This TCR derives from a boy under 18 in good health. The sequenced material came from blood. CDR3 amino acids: CASSREGQPALYEQFF. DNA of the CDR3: TGTGCCAGCAGCCGAGAAGGACAGCCCGCTCTGTATGAGCAGTTCTTC.